Listed here are 23 T cell receptor beta chains from one sample, sequenced in a study of chemoradiotherapy in HPV16-positive cancers. Only in-frame clones appear in the TCRdb table, and some are missing; sequencing was by immunoSEQ multiplex PCR. The sample lists approximately 23,000 clones, over 60% occurring once. This material was collected from a patient who underwent chemoradiotherapy. Receptor source: a human donor with HPV-associated anogenital cancer.

The chain carries TRBV5-4 and TRBJ1-2, with D maybe TRBD1 (6 bases). This CDR3 spans 13 amino acids. V lost 2 bases to trimming and J lost 2 bases, with 7 bases between them. Germline CDR1 SGHNT, CDR2 YYREEE (reference sequence). The CDR3 sequence: CASSFRGNYGYTF. CDR3 coding DNA: TGTGCCAGCAGCTTTAGGGGGAACTATGGCTACACCTTC.

This sequence joins TRBV15 and TRBJ1-6; D ambiguous. Trimming stripped 0 bases from V and 4 bases from J, with 1 base between. The CDR3 length is 13 residues. Germline V CDR1 and CDR2: LNHNV, YYDKDF (reference sequence). The CDR3 reads CATSRDYNSPLHF. The CDR3 DNA reads TGTGCCACCAGCAGAGATTATAATTCACCCCTCCACTTT.

As DNA, the CDR3 is TGTGCCAGTAGTATAGGGCAGAGGCAAGAGACCCAGTACTTC. This sequence encodes CASSIGQRQETQYF. V is TRBV19 and J is TRBJ2-5; D is uncertain. The CDR3 runs 14 residues. Germline V gene lookup returns CDR1 LNHDA and CDR2 SQIVND (reference sequence). The V end was cut by 1 base, the J end by 2 bases, with 8 bases between.

The rearrangement joins TRBV2 to TRBJ2-5, with TRBD2 as a possible D gene (6 bases). With 11 bases removed from V and 11 bases from J, the gap between germline ends came to 24 bases. CDR1 is SNHLY and CDR2 is FYNNEI in the germline V gene. The CDR3 spans 13 residues. The CDR3 sequence is CAGGVGPGWEQYF. In DNA, the CDR3 is TGTGCCGGCGGGGTTGGACCAGGGTGGGAGCAGTACTTC.

This clone was counted a single time. Here the CDR3 DNA reads TGTGCCAGCGTATTGTCCGGGGCTGAAGCTTTCTTT. Translating it yields CASVLSGAEAFF. The rearrangement joins TRBV6-6 to TRBJ1-1; D gene ambiguous. The V end lost 8 bases, the J end lost 6 bases, and 13 bases lay between the germline ends. The CDR3 consists of 12 residues. The germline gives CDR1 MNHNY, CDR2 SVGAGI (reference sequence).

The chain couples TRBV5-1 to TRBJ1-2; 7 nucleotides line up with TRBD1. The CDR3 runs 14 residues. Looked up from germline, CDR1 is SGHRS and CDR2 is YFSETQ. V was pared by 0 bases and J by 8 bases, with 7 bases of the junction left unmatched. As DNA, the CDR3 is TGCGCCAGCAGCTTGGGACAGGGACTTGGCGGCTACACCTTC. This gives the protein CASSLGQGLGGYTF.

This clone was observed a handful of times. The CDR3 sequence: CASNYRGQAEAFF. As DNA, the CDR3 is TGTGCCAGCAACTATCGGGGGCAGGCTGAAGCTTTCTTT. This chain joins TRBV25-1 and TRBJ1-1; TRBD1 is a possible D gene (6 bases). CDR3 length: 13 amino acids. Germline V gene lookup returns CDR1 MGHDK and CDR2 SYGVNS. Trimming removed 7 bases at V and 6 bases at J, with 15 bases between.

The chain couples TRBV7-2 to TRBJ2-1, with a weak D call TRBD1 (6 bases). The CDR3 runs to 15 residues. Germline assignment: CDR1 SGHTA and CDR2 FQGNSA. Between the trimmed V and J ends, which lost 4 bases and 4 bases, there was a span of 14 bases. The CDR3 loop is CASSSAGTRYNEQFF. The CDR3 DNA reads TGTGCCAGCAGCTCTGCCGGGACAAGATACAATGAGCAGTTCTTC.

The chain couples TRBV7-6 to TRBJ1-4; tentatively, D is TRBD1 (6 bases). The germline gives CDR1 SGHVS, CDR2 FNYEAQ. Trimming removed 2 bases at V and 5 bases at J, with 15 bases between. The CDR3 covers 16 residues. The CDR3, as DNA: TGTGCCAGCAGCTTATCGTCCGACAGGCCGAATGAAAAACTGTTTTTT. Translating it yields CASSLSSDRPNEKLFF.

The chain links TRBV6-1 to TRBJ2-6; no definite D call. Germline CDR1 is MNHNS and CDR2 is SASEGT. V was pared by 0 bases and J by 0 bases, with 6 bases between. CDR3 size: 16 residues. CDR3 amino acids: CASSEAGNSGANVLTF. The CDR3 DNA sequence: TGTGCCAGCAGTGAAGCGGGAAACTCTGGGGCCAACGTCCTGACTTTC.

V gene TRBV10-3 combines with J gene TRBJ2-6; D is unclear. Germline CDR1 reads ENHRY; CDR2 reads SYGVKD. The V gene lost 6 bases and the J gene lost 0 bases, with 0 bases spanning the gap. This CDR3 has 12 residues. As DNA, the CDR3 is TGTGCCATCAGCTCTGGGGCCAACGTCCTGACTTTC. Translation gives CAISSGANVLTF.

The J gene is TRBJ2-2, the V gene TRBV9, with D possibly being TRBD1 (6 bases). The germline gives CDR1 SGDLS, CDR2 YYNGEE. This CDR3 is 16 amino acids long. Trimming took 4 bases from V and 1 from J, leaving 14 bases between them. Here the CDR3 reads CASSPTGNKNTGELFF. CDR3 nucleotide sequence: TGTGCCAGCAGCCCCACAGGGAACAAGAACACCGGGGAGCTGTTTTTT.

The rearrangement links TRBV19 to TRBJ1-2, with D maybe TRBD1 (6 bases). Germline-derived CDR1 and CDR2 are LNHDA and SQIVND (reference sequence). The CDR3 sequence is 11 residues long. Trimming cost V 7 bases and J 6 bases, with 9 bases left between them. This CDR3 is CASKQGHGYTF. The CDR3 DNA reads TGTGCCAGTAAACAGGGCCATGGCTACACCTTC.

The chain carries TRBV7-3 and TRBJ2-7, with 7 bases aligning to TRBD2. Trimming took 1 base from V and 3 from J; bases not matched to a gene: 6. There are 15 residues in the CDR3. Germline V gene data show CDR1 as SGHTA and CDR2 as FQGTGA. As DNA, the CDR3 is TGTGCCAGCAGCTTAAAGGCGGGGGATCGCTACGAGCAGTACTTC. Translating gives CASSLKAGDRYEQYF.

The V gene is TRBV4-1, the J gene TRBJ2-1, with TRBD2 as a possible D gene (6 bases). V was cut by 1 base and J by 0 bases, with 16 bases left in between. This CDR3 is built from 18 residues. Germline lookup yields CDR1 MGHRA and CDR2 YSYEKL. CDR3 sequence reads: CASSQGPRGTSSYNEQFF. The CDR3 bases are TGCGCCAGCAGCCAAGGTCCTCGGGGGACCAGCTCCTACAATGAGCAGTTCTTC.

The V and J genes are TRBV7-2 and TRBJ1-5, with a weak D call TRBD1 (5 bases). Germline V lookup: CDR1 SGHTA, CDR2 FQGNSA. V lost 4 bases and J 2 bases, leaving 12 bases between the germline ends. The CDR3 loop spans 15 amino acids. CDR3 amino acids: CASSSGGGGNQPQHF. CDR3 DNA: TGTGCCAGCAGCTCCGGGGGGGGAGGCAATCAGCCCCAGCATTTT. Together with reference TRBV7-2 and TRBJ1-5, the CDR3 gives the full variable domain: GAGVSQSPSNKVTEKGKDVELRCDPISGHTALYWYRQSLGQGLEFLIYFQGNSAPDKSGLPSDRFSAERTGGSVSTLTIQRTQQEDSAVYLCASSSGGGGNQPQHFGDGTRLSIL.

The chain employs TRBV28 and TRBJ1-5; TRBD1 agrees at 7 bases. The length of the CDR3 is 14 residues. V shed 6 bases, J shed 4 bases, and the junction held 6 bases outside the gene matches. Germline V gives CDR1 MDHEN, CDR2 SYDVKM. The CDR3 bases are TGTGCCAGCAGGATGACAGGGAGGAATCAGCCCCAGCATTTT. It encodes CASRMTGRNQPQHF.

This clone was seen a few times. The gene calls are TRBV28 and TRBJ1-6, with D perhaps TRBD1 (5 bases). The germline V and J ends were trimmed by 11 bases and 7 bases, with 21 bases remaining between them. This CDR3 has 15 residues. Per the germline V gene, CDR1 is MDHEN and CDR2 is SYDVKM. The CDR3 sequence: CAYSWGSPSNSPLHF. The CDR3 bases are TGTGCCTATTCTTGGGGCAGCCCCTCAAATTCACCCCTCCACTTT.

The chain carries TRBV9 and TRBJ2-4, with 8 bases matching TRBD2. The ends lost 4 bases at V and 12 bases at J; junction bases unmatched: 12. The germline gives CDR1 SGDLS, CDR2 YYNGEE. The CDR3 loop spans 14 amino acids. CDR3 bases: TGTGCCAGCAGCCCCCTGGGAGTCGGGGGGGATCAGTACTTC. Amino acid sequence: CASSPLGVGGDQYF.

The sample holds a few counts of this clone. The chain recombines TRBV19 with TRBJ2-4; unclear D gene. Per the germline V gene, CDR1 is LNHDA and CDR2 is SQIVND (reference sequence). This CDR3 has 11 residues. V lost 7 bases to trimming and J lost 6 bases, with 7 bases between them. For the CDR3, the DNA is TGTGCCAGTACGGATACAAACATTCAGTACTTC. Encoded protein: CASTDTNIQYF.

The chain carries TRBV6-5 and TRBJ1-1; weak D call: TRBD1 (6 bases). CDR3 length: 14 residues. V was clipped by 2 bases and J by 5 bases, with 12 bases between them. CDR1 is MNHEY and CDR2 is SVGAGI in the germline V gene. This CDR3 reads CASSYGGRETEAFF. In DNA form, the CDR3 reads TGTGCCAGCAGTTACGGGGGGCGAGAGACTGAAGCTTTCTTT.

The chain carries TRBV5-1 and TRBJ2-3; 8 bases are a match to TRBD1. Germline CDR1 SGHRS, CDR2 YFSETQ. The CDR3 spans 16 residues. V trimming: 4 bases; J trimming: 1 base; junction bases outside the gene matches: 8. The CDR3 coding sequence is TGCGCCAGCAGCGAGCAGGGGGCAGGTGGCACAGATACGCAGTATTTT. Translation: CASSEQGAGGTDTQYF.

The CDR3 bases are TGTGCCTGGACCCCAGGAGGCAGGGGGACTGAAGCTTTCTTT. Its translation is CAWTPGGRGTEAFF. The V call is TRBV30, the J call TRBJ1-1; 7 nucleotides match TRBD1. With 4 bases clipped from V and 5 bases from J, the junction kept 10 bases outside the gene matches. Germline V gene lookup returns CDR1 GTSNPN and CDR2 SVGIG (reference sequence). This CDR3 contains 14 residues. The variable domain in full, completed from reference TRBV30 and TRBJ1-1, reads SQTIHQWPATLVQPVGSPLSLECTVEGTSNPNLYWYRQAAGRGLQLLFYSVGIGQISSEVPQNLSASRPQDRQFILSSKKLLLSDSGFYLCAWTPGGRGTEAFFGQGTRLTVV.